Listed below are T cell receptor beta chains from one sample, sequenced in a study of shared clonotypes between healthy human individuals. Generated by immunoSEQ multiplex PCR, the TCRdb table keeps only in-frame clones and is missing some. The sample lists 490,000 or so clones, 60% to 85% occurring once. Source material: PBMCs. The receptors here all came from a woman aged 35 to 49 in good health. Some clones in this sample may be carry-over from other donors' samples. The CDR3 runs from the conserved cysteine through the conserved F or W. Each record gives: V gene, D gene, J gene, CDR3 protein, CDR3 DNA. D genes are given only for firm matches.

TRBV18,TRBD1,TRBJ1-4,CASSPGQGDEKLFF,TGTGCCAGCTCCCCGGGACAGGGAGACGAGAAACTGTTTTTT
TRBV10-3,-,TRBJ2-7,CAISDNQGRDEQYF,TGTGCCATCAGTGATAATCAGGGTAGGGACGAGCAGTACTTC
TRBV29-1,-,TRBJ1-1,CSVQGRMNTEAFF,TGCAGCGTTCAGGGGCGCATGAACACTGAAGCTTTCTTT
TRBV7-9,TRBD1,TRBJ1-2,CASSPEGAAGYTF,TGTGCCAGCAGCCCCGAGGGGGCCGCGGGCTACACCTTC
TRBV4-3,-,TRBJ1-4,CASSHSIQPTNEKLFF,TGCGCCAGCAGCCATTCTATACAGCCAACTAATGAAAAACTGTTTTTT
TRBV2,-,TRBJ1-2,CASSEALGLNYGYTF,TGTGCCAGCAGTGAAGCGCTAGGGTTAAACTATGGCTACACCTTC
TRBV7-2,-,TRBJ2-2,CASSRTPIRGRDGELFF,TGTGCCAGCAGCAGAACTCCCATCAGGGGTCGGGACGGGGAGCTGTTTTTT
TRBV6-1,-,TRBJ1-2,CASSEGGGRSYGYTF,TGTGCCAGCAGTGAAGGGGGGGGTAGAAGCTATGGCTACACCTTC
TRBV21-1,-,TRBJ2-5,CASIQGGVVETQYF,TGTGCCAGCATACAGGGAGGGGTGGTGGAGACCCAGTACTTC
TRBV7-8,-,TRBJ2-1,CASSLGHRNEQFF,TGTGCCAGCAGCTTAGGGCACCGTAATGAGCAGTTCTTC
TRBV5-1,-,TRBJ2-2,CASRTDGSNTGELFF,TGCGCCAGCCGGACCGACGGGTCGAACACCGGGGAGCTGTTTTTT
TRBV25-1,TRBD2,TRBJ2-2,CASSEYSGSGSNTGELFF,TGTGCCAGCAGTGAATATAGCGGTAGCGGGAGTAATACCGGGGAGCTGTTTTTT
TRBV9,TRBD1,TRBJ2-7,CASSVGGQGSEQYF,TGTGCCAGCAGCGTAGGGGGACAGGGCAGCGAGCAGTACTTC